This passage covers 25 T cell receptor beta chains from one sample sequenced in a study of B cell selection in AIRE deficiency. The sorted conventional CD4 T cells were gated as CD4+CD127+. Sequenced by immunoSEQ multiplex PCR; TCRdb stores in-frame clones only, minus some. Altogether 20,000 to 25,000 clones are present, around 97% being singletons, with the ten largest covering approximately 0.15%. Sequencing was done on a sample of conventional CD4+ T cells sorted from PBMCs. These receptors all stem from a human donor with AIRE deficiency.

The table lists this clone with a count of one. V usage is TRBV6-1 and J usage is TRBJ1-5; D remains unclear. This CDR3 is built from 15 residues. Deletions cut 6 bases from V and 0 bases from J, with 12 bases between. CDR1 MNHNS and CDR2 SASEGT come from the germline V gene. Here the CDR3 DNA reads TGTGCCAGCAGACAAACCTGGGGTAGCAATCAGCCCCAGCATTTT. Amino acid sequence: CASRQTWGSNQPQHF.

This sequence joins TRBV5-1 and TRBJ2-5; maybe TRBD1 (6 bases). The V end was cut by 0 bases, the J end by 1 base, with 10 bases between. The CDR3 covers 15 residues. CDR1 SGHRS and CDR2 YFSETQ come from the germline V gene. The CDR3 coding sequence is TGCGCCAGCAGCTTGGCGGTCAGGGGCCAAGAGACCCAGTACTTC. Translated: CASSLAVRGQETQYF.

V usage is TRBV6-6 and J usage is TRBJ2-3; 9 nucleotides agree with TRBD2. After removal of 4 bases from V and 5 bases from J, the junction contained 7 bases not matched to a gene. This CDR3 has 15 residues. Germline loops: CDR1 MNHNY, CDR2 SVGAGI (reference sequence). CDR3 nucleotides: TGTGCCAGCAGTTTTGTAGCGGGAGCTGTAGATACGCAGTATTTT. Translation: CASSFVAGAVDTQYF.

This sequence joins TRBV28 and TRBJ1-3, with no clear D. Trimming pared 7 bases from V and 1 base from J, leaving 11 bases between. This CDR3 contains 14 residues. Germline loops: CDR1 MDHEN, CDR2 SYDVKM. DNA of the CDR3: TGTGCCAGCACCTCGGGAGGGTCTGGAAACACCATATATTTT. Protein sequence: CASTSGGSGNTIYF.

In this sample, this clone turned up once. The chain employs TRBV9 and TRBJ1-1; D call uncertain. The CDR3 is 15 residues long. V lost 0 bases and J lost 0, with 9 bases in between. CDR1 SGDLS and CDR2 YYNGEE come from the germline V gene. In DNA form, the CDR3 reads TGTGCCAGCAGCGTAGAGGGCAGGATGAACACTGAAGCTTTCTTT. Translated, it gives CASSVEGRMNTEAFF.

The V gene is TRBV7-2, the J gene TRBJ1-2; D unresolved. Germline CDR1 and CDR2: SGHTA and FQGNSA. The V end was cut by 4 bases, the J end by 4 bases, with 10 bases between. This CDR3 contains 13 residues. The CDR3 coding sequence is TGTGCCAGCAGCTCCAAGGTGGGCTATGGCTACACCTTC. Its translation is CASSSKVGYGYTF.

The chain couples TRBV15 to TRBJ1-2, with D possibly TRBD1 on 5 matching bases. CDR3 length equals 14 residues. Germline loops: CDR1 LNHNV, CDR2 YYDKDF (reference sequence). V was shortened by 2 bases and J by 6 bases, with 13 bases between the two germline ends. The CDR3, as DNA: TGTGCCACCAGCAGACCAGACAGCTCGAATGGCTACACCTTC. Translation: CATSRPDSSNGYTF.

The V gene is TRBV28, the J gene TRBJ2-7; D unclear. This CDR3 contains 15 residues. CDR1 and CDR2 from the germline V gene are MDHEN and SYDVKM. V was trimmed by 5 bases and J by 2 bases, leaving 16 bases between them. The CDR3 DNA reads TGTGCCAGCAGTACCGCCAGAGGCCCGGCCTACGAGCAGTACTTC. Amino acids: CASSTARGPAYEQYF.

This clone was seen only once. The CDR3: CASSPPNVGVRTDTQYF. As DNA, the CDR3 is TGTGCCAGCTCACCTCCCAACGTAGGGGTAAGAACAGATACGCAGTATTTT. The rearrangement uses TRBV18 and TRBJ2-3, with D tentatively TRBD1 (5 bases). This CDR3 contains 17 residues. The V end lost 3 bases, the J end lost 3 bases, and 19 bases lay between the germline ends. The germline gives CDR1 KGHSH, CDR2 LQKENI.

The chain has TRBV30 and TRBJ1-6, with 12 bases that match TRBD1. Germline CDR1 reads GTSNPN; CDR2 reads SVGIG (reference sequence). J lost 10 bases, V lost 7 bases, and 14 bases had no gene match. The CDR3 spans 16 residues. Written as DNA, the CDR3 is TGTGCCTTAAGAAGATCGGGACAGGGGGCTGGGTCACCCCTCCACTTT. It specifies CALRRSGQGAGSPLHF. Full variable domain (remainder filled in from reference TRBV30 and TRBJ1-6): SQTIHQWPATLVQPVGSPLSLECTVEGTSNPNLYWYRQAAGRGLQLLFYSVGIGQISSEVPQNLSASRPQDRQFILSSKKLLLSDSGFYLCALRRSGQGAGSPLHFGNGTRLTVT.

V and J are TRBV6-5 and TRBJ1-1; D ambiguous. Germline lookup yields CDR1 MNHEY and CDR2 SVGAGI. V was trimmed by 0 bases and J by 4 bases, leaving 9 bases between them. There are 14 residues in the CDR3. CDR3 region: CASSYSSRSTEAFF. The CDR3, as DNA: TGTGCCAGCAGTTACTCGAGTCGTTCCACTGAAGCTTTCTTT.

This sequence joins TRBV10-3 and TRBJ2-7, with unresolved D. The CDR3 runs 15 residues. Trimming left V 4 bases short and J 4 bases short, with 17 bases between. Per the germline V gene, CDR1 is ENHRY and CDR2 is SYGVKD. Here the CDR3 DNA reads TGTGCCATCAGTGCGGAATCCCGGGTACTATACGAGCAGTACTTC. Its protein product is CAISAESRVLYEQYF.

The chain combines TRBV6-1 with TRBJ2-2; tentative D call: TRBD1 (6 bases). Germline CDR1 MNHNS, CDR2 SASEGT. V was shortened by 3 bases and J by 6 bases, with 8 bases between the two germline ends. CDR3 length: 13 amino acids. CDR3 sequence reads: CASSDRGAGELFF. CDR3 DNA: TGTGCCAGCAGTGACAGGGGTGCCGGGGAGCTGTTTTTT.

The rearrangement uses TRBV5-6 and TRBJ2-5, with D uncertain. CDR3 length: 13 residues. CDR1 SGHDT and CDR2 YYEEEE come from the germline V gene. V was clipped by 0 bases and J by 4 bases, with 7 bases between them. This CDR3 reads CASSLGPGETQYF. The CDR3 DNA reads as TGTGCCAGCAGCTTGGGGCCCGGAGAGACCCAGTACTTC.

The chain has TRBV29-1 and TRBJ2-5; 9 positions agree with TRBD1. With 5 bases clipped from V and 3 bases from J, the junction kept 7 bases outside the gene matches. The CDR3 length is 14 residues. Germline CDR1 SQVTM, CDR2 ANQGSEA. The CDR3 DNA sequence: TGCAGCGTTCTCCGGGACAGGGTCGAAGAGACCCAGTACTTC. This gives the protein CSVLRDRVEETQYF. Drawing the rest from reference TRBV29-1 and TRBJ2-5, the complete variable domain is SAVISQKPSRDICQRGTSLTIQCQVDSQVTMMFWYRQQPGQSLTLIATANQGSEATYESGFVIDKFPISRPNLTFSTLTVSNMSPEDSSIYLCSVLRDRVEETQYFGPGTRLLVL.

The chain has TRBV28 and TRBJ1-1, with a tentative D call TRBD1 (5 bases). Germline loops: CDR1 MDHEN, CDR2 SYDVKM. V lost 8 bases, J lost 9 bases, and 16 bases lay in between. The CDR3 consists of 12 residues. The CDR3 protein is CASRQGRAKAFF. Here the CDR3 DNA reads TGTGCCAGCCGCCAGGGACGGGCCAAAGCTTTCTTT.

The rearrangement links TRBV6-5 to TRBJ2-7, with D unclear. Trimming removed 7 bases at V and 9 bases at J, with 7 bases between. Germline CDR1 and CDR2: MNHEY and SVGAGI. The CDR3 covers 9 residues. CDR3 sequence reads: CASTPVQYF. CDR3 DNA: TGTGCCAGCACCCCCGTGCAGTACTTC.

This chain connects TRBV7-9 to TRBJ2-1; D not resolved. Germline-derived CDR1 and CDR2 are SEHNR and FQNEAQ (reference sequence). There are 15 residues in the CDR3. Trimming took 1 base from V and 2 from J, leaving 9 bases between them. In DNA form, the CDR3 reads TGTGCCAGCAGCTTAGATTTAGGGCCCTACAATGAGCAGTTCTTC. This codes for CASSLDLGPYNEQFF.

The chain is built from TRBV4-3 and TRBJ1-4; 11 bases fit TRBD1. The trim removed 4 bases at V and 4 bases at J, leaving 8 bases unmatched. The CDR3 is 17 amino acids. Germline lookup yields CDR1 LGHNA and CDR2 YSLEER. The CDR3 region has the DNA TGCGCCAGCAGCCGAAAGGGACAGGGGGACCTTAATGAAAAACTGTTTTTT. It specifies CASSRKGQGDLNEKLFF.

The rearrangement uses TRBV18 and TRBJ2-7; no reliable D call. The germline V gene encodes CDR1 KGHSH and CDR2 LQKENI. The ends were cut back, 0 bases at V and 3 bases at J, with 3 bases in the middle. The CDR3 has 12 residues. The CDR3 DNA sequence: TGTGCCAGCTCACCACCGAACTACGAGCAGTACTTC. It specifies CASSPPNYEQYF.

The chain is built from TRBV9 and TRBJ1-3, with 7 bases that match TRBD1. V shed 3 bases and J 2 bases; nucleotides not matched to a gene: 8. The CDR3 covers 16 residues. Germline-derived CDR1 and CDR2 are SGDLS and YYNGEE. The CDR3 DNA reads TGTGCCAGCAGCGCGGAGACAGGGTGGACTGGAAACACCATATATTTT. It yields the protein CASSAETGWTGNTIYF. The full variable domain, rest sourced from reference TRBV9 and TRBJ1-3, is DSGVTQTPKHLITATGQRVTLRCSPRSGDLSVYWYQQSLDQGLQFLIQYYNGEERAKGNILERFSAQQFPDLHSELNLSSLELGDSALYFCASSAETGWTGNTIYFGEGSWLTVV.

The CDR3 here is CASSDSHSGGPSYNEQFF. As DNA, the CDR3 is TGTGCCAGCAGTGACTCCCATTCAGGAGGTCCCTCTTACAATGAGCAGTTCTTC. The chain joins TRBV6-4 to TRBJ2-1, with D perhaps TRBD2 (5 bases). Germline CDR1 reads MRHNA; CDR2 reads SNTAGT. This CDR3 spans 18 amino acids. V dropped 0 bases and J dropped 4 bases, with 19 bases sitting between them.

The V gene is TRBV6-1, the J gene TRBJ2-1, with D perhaps TRBD2 (5 bases). CDR1 is MNHNS and CDR2 is SASEGT in the germline V gene. V was shortened by 2 bases and J by 15 bases, with 8 bases between the two germline ends. The CDR3 spans 10 residues. CDR3: CASSELAPFF. For the CDR3, the DNA is TGTGCCAGCAGTGAACTAGCCCCGTTCTTC.

The chain carries TRBV5-8 and TRBJ1-2; no clear D gene. V was pared by 0 bases and J by 4 bases, with 10 bases between. This CDR3 has 14 amino acids. The germline V gene has CDR1 SGHTS and CDR2 YDEGEE. As DNA, the CDR3 is TGTGCCAGCAGCTTGGGGACGCTGATCTATGGCTACACCTTC. Translated, it gives CASSLGTLIYGYTF.

DNA of the CDR3: TGTGCCAGCAGCCCGAGACTAGCGGGAGGGCGGGAGCAGTTCTTC. Translating it yields CASSPRLAGGREQFF. The J gene is TRBJ2-1, the V gene TRBV9; 14 bases map to TRBD2. CDR1 SGDLS and CDR2 YYNGEE come from the germline V gene. V was pared by 4 bases and J by 10 bases, with 7 bases of the junction left unmatched. This CDR3 contains 15 residues.